These 4 T cell receptor beta chains came from one sample sequenced in a study of T cell changes during pregnancy in multiple sclerosis. Assay: immunoSEQ multiplex PCR; the TCRdb copy retains only in-frame clones and omits some. The top ten hold approximately 1.4% of the sample, which has roughly 64,000 clones, about nine tenths seen once. Sequenced material: peripheral blood, taken in the second trimester of pregnancy. These receptors all stem from a female donor with multiple sclerosis, enrolled in a pregnancy study.

This chain joins TRBV9 and TRBJ1-2; 10 bases line up with TRBD1. The trim removed 4 bases at V and 5 bases at J, leaving 2 bases unmatched. CDR3 size: 13 residues. Germline V gene sequence: CDR1 SGDLS, CDR2 YYNGEE. CDR3 region: CASSRTGGYGYTF. The CDR3 DNA reads as TGTGCCAGCAGCCGGACAGGGGGATATGGCTACACCTTC.

V usage is TRBV19 and J usage is TRBJ2-3; 7 bases align to TRBD1. This CDR3 spans 14 amino acids. Losses at the gene ends were 8 bases for V and 2 bases for J; bases not matched to a gene: 7. Germline V lookup: CDR1 LNHDA, CDR2 SQIVND (reference sequence). DNA for the CDR3: TGTGCCAGTTCGACAGGGACATTCACAGATACGCAGTATTTT. Residues: CASSTGTFTDTQYF.

This sequence joins TRBV2 and TRBJ1-2; no clear D. The CDR3 sequence is 15 residues long. Trimming removed 2 bases from V and 0 bases from J, with 10 bases in between. Germline V CDR1 and CDR2: SNHLY, FYNNEI. Here the CDR3 reads CASSESPTTNYGYTF. The CDR3 DNA reads TGTGCCAGCAGTGAATCACCAACTACTAACTATGGCTACACCTTC.

On this clone: The sample holds other DNA sequences that translate to the same CDR3. The chain links TRBV6-5 to TRBJ2-7, with unresolved D. This CDR3 spans 14 amino acids. Germline CDR1 reads MNHEY; CDR2 reads SVGAGI. The V end lost 0 bases, the J end lost 7 bases, and 13 bases lay between the germline ends. This CDR3 is CASSYSTGFREQYF. CDR3 coding DNA: TGTGCCAGCAGTTACTCTACCGGTTTTCGAGAGCAGTACTTC.